Below, one T cell receptor beta chain is given with its context. The data were taken from a study of blood T cell repertoires in COVID-19. About the research overall: PBMCs, B-cell-depleted T cells, or T cells were the source of the cDNA or gDNA that made up the material.

Allocation to cohorts depended on clinical history reported by the participants. Methods used by the authors: For nucleated cells, counts were estimated from reference gene primer amplification. Profiling relied on immunoSEQ multiplex PCR, and the TCRdb table lists in-frame clones only, not all of them. That table is the source of V, J and clone size, and D and trimming were worked out from the DNA. The table has about 430,000 clones, around 89% seen once. The sequenced sample was PBMCs or T cells enriched from blood (not recorded which). The origin of this receptor is a woman aged 25-40 years with acute COVID-19.

CDR3 sequence (DNA): TGTGCCACCAGCAGAGCCGGGACAGGGAATAATTCACCCCTCCACTTT. It codes for CATSRAGTGNNSPLHF. The chain employs TRBV15 and TRBJ1-6; TRBD1 agrees at 9 bases. The CDR3 consists of 16 residues. Trimming took 1 base from V and 5 from J; bases not matched to a gene: 3. The germline gives CDR1 LNHNV, CDR2 YYDKDF (reference sequence).